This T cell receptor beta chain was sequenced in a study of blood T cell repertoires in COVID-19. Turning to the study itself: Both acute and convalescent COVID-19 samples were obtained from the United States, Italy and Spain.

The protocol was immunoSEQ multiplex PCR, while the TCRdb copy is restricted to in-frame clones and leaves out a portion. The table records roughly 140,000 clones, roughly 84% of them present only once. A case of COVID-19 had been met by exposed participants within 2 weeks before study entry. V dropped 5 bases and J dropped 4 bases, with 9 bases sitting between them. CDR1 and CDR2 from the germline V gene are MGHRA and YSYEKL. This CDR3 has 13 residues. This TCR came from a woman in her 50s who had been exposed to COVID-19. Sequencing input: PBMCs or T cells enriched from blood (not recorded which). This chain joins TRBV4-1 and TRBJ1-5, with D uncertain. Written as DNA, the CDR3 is TGCGCCAGCAGCGACGGGGTAAATCAGCCCCAGCATTTT. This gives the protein CASSDGVNQPQHF.